This record covers a single TCR beta chain. This sample was included in a study of blood T cell repertoires in COVID-19. Profiling relied on immunoSEQ multiplex PCR, and the TCRdb table lists in-frame clones only, not all of them. The sample holds more than 100,000 clones, about 90% seen once. Germline values: CDR1 KGHDR, CDR2 SFDVKD. V dropped 3 bases and J dropped 1; count of bases not matched to a gene: 5. The CDR3 has 16 residues. The clonotype was recovered from a woman in her seventies with acute or convalescent COVID-19. This rearrangement joins TRBV24-1 to TRBJ1-3; 7 bases align to TRBD1. The sequenced sample consisted of peripheral blood. The CDR3 protein is CATSDPLDRSGNTIYF. The CDR3 nucleotides read TGTGCCACCAGTGATCCGCTGGACAGGTCTGGAAACACCATATATTTT.